What follows are 4 T cell receptor beta chains derived from one specimen sequenced in a study of blood T cells in healthy people across ages. The second PCR ran about 6 to 11 cycles with a sample-barcoded 5' primer and J-beta primers. Via MiXCR, TCRdb re-called the 5' RACE reads, giving one row per CDR3 protein. The data show fewer than 2 million distinct CDR3 sequences, with more than 35% seen just once and 23% held by the top ten. The sequencing input was blood. These receptors came from a human donor in good health.

In this sample, this clonotype turned up a few times. This rearrangement joins TRBV7-9 to TRBJ2-5; D not resolved. V was trimmed by 1 base and J by 1 base, leaving 16 bases between them. This CDR3 contains 17 residues. CDR1 is SEHNR, CDR2 FQNEAQ, per germline (reference sequence). The CDR3 DNA is TGTGCCAGCAGCTTAGTTTCTTCCCAGGAACTCCAAGAGACCCAGTACTTC. It translates to CASSLVSSQELQETQYF.

This clonotype has just a few counts. J is TRBJ2-1 and V is TRBV9; D not certain. This CDR3 spans 13 amino acids. Between the trimmed V and J ends, which lost 0 bases and 8 bases, there was a span of 9 bases. The V gene's germline CDR1 is SGDLS and CDR2 YYNGEE. The CDR3 loop reads CASSVGYLYEQFF. For the CDR3, the DNA is TGTGCCAGCAGCGTAGGATACTTATATGAGCAGTTCTTC.

The chain couples TRBV5-1 to TRBJ1-2, with TRBD1 as a possible D gene (5 bases). The length of the CDR3 is 13 residues. Trimming took off 2 bases at V and 3 bases at J, with 8 bases between the two ends. Per the germline V gene, CDR1 is SGHRS and CDR2 is YFSETQ. CDR3 amino acids: CASSFEGHYGYTF. CDR3 DNA: TGCGCCAGCAGCTTCGAGGGGCACTATGGCTACACCTTC. The complete variable domain, with remaining parts taken from reference TRBV5-1 and TRBJ1-2, reads KAGVTQTPRYLIKTRGQQVTLSCSPISGHRSVSWYQQTPGQGLQFLFEYFSETQRNKGNFPGRFSGRQFSNSRSEMNVSTLELGDSALYLCASSFEGHYGYTFGSGTRLTVV.

The rearrangement uses TRBV6-1 and TRBJ2-3; 10 bases align to TRBD1. The V gene's germline CDR1 is MNHNS and CDR2 SASEGT. The CDR3 extends over 17 amino acids. V was pared by 5 bases and J by 6 bases, with 14 bases of the junction left unmatched. The DNA of the CDR3 is TGTGCCAGCAGTCTTCGACAGGGGGCGCGAGGGTGGGATACGCAGTATTTT. This gives the protein CASSLRQGARGWDTQYF.